The clone carrying this TCR beta chain was seen many times. If no ophthalmopathy progression occurred within 18 months, Graves' hyperthyroidism was stable. Patients between 18 and 65 years old had hyperthyroidism, newly diagnosed and lasting under 2 months. This entry comes from a study of T cells in Graves' hyperthyroidism and ophthalmopathy. The V segment lost 5 bases and the J segment 6 bases; nucleotides outside the gene matches: 8. The length of the CDR3 is 14 residues. Germline loops: CDR1 SNHLY, CDR2 FYNNEI. Amplification targeted TCR beta CDR3 regions from RNA transcripts. First-round RT-PCR targeting the TCR CDR3 was performed with the HTBI primer set. MiXCR, run by TCRdb on the multiplex PCR reads, gives a single entry per CDR3 protein. The sample consists of around 99,000 distinct CDR3 sequences, roughly 15% of them appearing once.

This chain links TRBV2 with TRBJ2-7, with 9 bases aligning to TRBD1. The sample comprised blood. The sequence was obtained from a woman aged 45-65 years with Graves' hyperthyroidism. CDR3 region: CASSPGTGYGEQYF. CDR3 coding DNA: TGTGCCAGCAGTCCCGGGACAGGGTATGGCGAGCAGTACTTC. Combining the CDR3 with reference TRBV2 and TRBJ2-7 gives the whole variable domain EPEVTQTPSHQVTQMGQEVILRCVPISNHLYFYWYRQILGQKVEFLVSFYNNEISEKSEIFDDQFSVERPDGSNFTLKIRSTKLEDSAMYFCASSPGTGYGEQYFGPGTRLTVT.